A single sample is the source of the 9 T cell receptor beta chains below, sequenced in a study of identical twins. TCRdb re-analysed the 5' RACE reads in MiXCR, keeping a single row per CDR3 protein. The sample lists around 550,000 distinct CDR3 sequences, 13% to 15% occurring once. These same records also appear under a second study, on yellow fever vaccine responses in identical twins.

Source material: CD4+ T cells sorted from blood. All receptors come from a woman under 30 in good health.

The CDR3 loop reads CASSQPGTATYEQYF. In nucleotides, the CDR3 is TGTGCCAGCAGCCAGCCCGGGACAGCTACCTACGAGCAGTACTTC. This chain uses TRBV11-2 with TRBJ2-7, with TRBD1 matching 7 bases. Germline V CDR1 and CDR2: SGHAT, FQNNGV. The J segment lost 2 bases and the V segment lost 5 bases, leaving 9 bases of the junction unmatched. The CDR3 extends over 15 amino acids.

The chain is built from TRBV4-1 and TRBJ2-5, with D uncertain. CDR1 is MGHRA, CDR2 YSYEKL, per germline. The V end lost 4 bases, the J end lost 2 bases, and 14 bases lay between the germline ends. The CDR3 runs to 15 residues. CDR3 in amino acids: CASSPPGRRQETQYF. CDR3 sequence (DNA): TGCGCCAGCAGCCCGCCAGGCAGAAGACAAGAGACCCAGTACTTC.

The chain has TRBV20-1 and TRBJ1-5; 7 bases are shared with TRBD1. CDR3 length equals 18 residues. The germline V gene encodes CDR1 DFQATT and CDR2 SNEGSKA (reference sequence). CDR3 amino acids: CGAQAGTVLPYSNQPQHF. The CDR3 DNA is TGCGGAGCACAAGCGGGGACAGTACTACCTTATAGCAATCAGCCCCAGCATTTT.

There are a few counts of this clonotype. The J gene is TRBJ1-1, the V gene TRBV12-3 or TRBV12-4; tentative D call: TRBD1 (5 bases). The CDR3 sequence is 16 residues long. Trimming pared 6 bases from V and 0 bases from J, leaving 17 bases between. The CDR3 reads CASRPWGGAMNTEAFF. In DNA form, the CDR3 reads TGTGCCAGCAGGCCTTGGGGAGGGGCAATGAACACTGAAGCTTTCTTT.

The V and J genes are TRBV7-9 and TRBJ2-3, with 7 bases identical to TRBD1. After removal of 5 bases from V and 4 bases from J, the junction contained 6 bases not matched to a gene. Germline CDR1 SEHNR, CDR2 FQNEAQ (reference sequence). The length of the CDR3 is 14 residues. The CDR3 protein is CASSLGQIADTQYF. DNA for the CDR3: TGTGCCAGCAGCCTGGGACAGATTGCAGATACGCAGTATTTT.

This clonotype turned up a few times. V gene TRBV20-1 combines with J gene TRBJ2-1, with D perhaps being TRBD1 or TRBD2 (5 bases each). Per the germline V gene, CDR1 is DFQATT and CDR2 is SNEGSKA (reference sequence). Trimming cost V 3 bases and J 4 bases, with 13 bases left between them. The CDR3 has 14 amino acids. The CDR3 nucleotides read TGCAGTGCTAGGTTGGGACGCGGTTACAATGAGCAGTTCTTC. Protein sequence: CSARLGRGYNEQFF.

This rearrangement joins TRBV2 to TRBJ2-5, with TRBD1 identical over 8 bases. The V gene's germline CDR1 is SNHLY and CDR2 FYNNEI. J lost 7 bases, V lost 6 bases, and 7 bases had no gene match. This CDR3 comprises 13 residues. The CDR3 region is CASRDRDGWTQYF. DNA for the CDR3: TGTGCCAGCAGGGACAGGGACGGGTGGACCCAGTACTTC.

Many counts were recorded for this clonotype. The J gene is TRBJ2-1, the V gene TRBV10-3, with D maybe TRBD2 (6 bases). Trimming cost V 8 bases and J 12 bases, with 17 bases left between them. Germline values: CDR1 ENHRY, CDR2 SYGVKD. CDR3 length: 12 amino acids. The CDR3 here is CAIDGGTGSQFF. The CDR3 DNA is TGTGCCATCGATGGGGGGACGGGCTCGCAGTTCTTC.

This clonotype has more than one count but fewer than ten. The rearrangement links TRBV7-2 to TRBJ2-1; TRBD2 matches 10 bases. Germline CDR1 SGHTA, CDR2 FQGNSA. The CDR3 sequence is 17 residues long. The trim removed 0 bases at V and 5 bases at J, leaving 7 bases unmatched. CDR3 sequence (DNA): TGTGCCAGCAGCTTAGCAGCTAGCGGGAGCGCCCACAATGAGCAGTTCTTC. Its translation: CASSLAASGSAHNEQFF.